This paragraph covers one TCR beta chain sequence. Its specificity is not known. Germline assignment: CDR1 SEHNR and CDR2 FQNEAQ (reference sequence). The CDR3 loop spans 14 amino acids. V lost 1 base and J lost 3, with 9 bases in between. The sample comes from a study of Ad26.COV2.S vaccination and SARS-CoV-2 variants. Study-wide results and caveats: It was reported that spike-specific CD8+ and CD4+ T cell responses were substantially broad after vaccination.

Measured with immunoSEQ multiplex PCR; TCRdb has only the in-frame clones, and not every one. Of about 350,000 clones in the sample, just over 90% were seen once. This TCR came from a human donor who had recovered from COVID-19. This sample comprised peripheral blood, obtained after recovery from COVID-19. This chain connects TRBV7-9 to TRBJ1-1; D gene unclear. In DNA, the CDR3 is TGTGCCAGCAGCTTAGTTCAGGTCGACACTGAAGCTTTCTTT. Protein: CASSLVQVDTEAFF.